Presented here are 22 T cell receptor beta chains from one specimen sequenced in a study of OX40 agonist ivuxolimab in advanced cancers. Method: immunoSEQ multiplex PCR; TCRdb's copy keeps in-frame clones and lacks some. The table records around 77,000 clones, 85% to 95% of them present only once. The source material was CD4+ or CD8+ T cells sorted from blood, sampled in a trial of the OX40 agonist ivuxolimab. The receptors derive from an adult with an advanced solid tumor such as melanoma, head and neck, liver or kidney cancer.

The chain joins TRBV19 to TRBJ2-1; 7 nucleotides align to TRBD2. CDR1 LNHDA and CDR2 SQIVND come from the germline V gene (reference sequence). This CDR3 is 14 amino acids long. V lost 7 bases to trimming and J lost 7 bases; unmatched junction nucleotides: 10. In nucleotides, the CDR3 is TGTGCCAGTACCCGGGGGAGGGAGCGTAATGAGCAGTTCTTC. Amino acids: CASTRGRERNEQFF.

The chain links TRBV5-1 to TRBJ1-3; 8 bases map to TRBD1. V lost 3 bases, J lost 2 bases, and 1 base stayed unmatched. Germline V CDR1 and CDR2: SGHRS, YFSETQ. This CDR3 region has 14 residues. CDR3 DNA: TGCGCCAGCAGCTCGACAGGGGCTGGAAACACCATATATTTT. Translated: CASSSTGAGNTIYF.

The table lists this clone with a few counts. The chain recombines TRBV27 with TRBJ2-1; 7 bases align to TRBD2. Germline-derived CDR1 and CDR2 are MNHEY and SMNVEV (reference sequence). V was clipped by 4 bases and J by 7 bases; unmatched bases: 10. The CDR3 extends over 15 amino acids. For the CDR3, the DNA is TGTGCCAGCAGTTCCCTAAGCGGGAAGCTGAATGAGCAGTTCTTC. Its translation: CASSSLSGKLNEQFF.

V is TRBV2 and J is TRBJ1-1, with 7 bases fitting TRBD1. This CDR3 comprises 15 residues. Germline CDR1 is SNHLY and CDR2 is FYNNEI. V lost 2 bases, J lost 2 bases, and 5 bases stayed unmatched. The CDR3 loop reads CASSERRGLNTEAFF. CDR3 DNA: TGTGCCAGCAGTGAAAGGAGGGGGCTAAACACTGAAGCTTTCTTT. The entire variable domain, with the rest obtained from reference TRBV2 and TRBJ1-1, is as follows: EPEVTQTPSHQVTQMGQEVILRCVPISNHLYFYWYRQILGQKVEFLVSFYNNEISEKSEIFDDQFSVERPDGSNFTLKIRSTKLEDSAMYFCASSERRGLNTEAFFGQGTRLTVV.

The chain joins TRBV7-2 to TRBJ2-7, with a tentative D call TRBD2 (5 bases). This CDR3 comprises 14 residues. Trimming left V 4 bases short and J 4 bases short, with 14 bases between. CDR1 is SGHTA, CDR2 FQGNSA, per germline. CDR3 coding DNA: TGTGCCAGCAGCTCCACGAGCGGTGGGTACGAGCAGTACTTC. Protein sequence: CASSSTSGGYEQYF.

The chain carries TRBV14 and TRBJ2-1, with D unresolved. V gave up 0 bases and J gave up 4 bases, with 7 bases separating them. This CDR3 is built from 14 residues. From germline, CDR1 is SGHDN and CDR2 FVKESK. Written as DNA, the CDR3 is TGTGCCAGCAGCCAAGATCCCAATTACAATGAGCAGTTCTTC. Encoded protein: CASSQDPNYNEQFF. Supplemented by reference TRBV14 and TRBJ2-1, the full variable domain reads EAGVTQFPSHSVIEKGQTVTLRCDPISGHDNLYWYRRVMGKEIKFLLHFVKESKQDESGMPNNRFLAERTGGTYSTLKVQPAELEDSGVYFCASSQDPNYNEQFFGPGTRLTVL.

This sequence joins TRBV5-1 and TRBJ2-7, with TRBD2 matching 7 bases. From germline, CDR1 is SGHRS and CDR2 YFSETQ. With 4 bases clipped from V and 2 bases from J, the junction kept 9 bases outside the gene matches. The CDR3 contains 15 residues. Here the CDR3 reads CASSVQGGAPYEQYF. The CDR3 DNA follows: TGCGCCAGCAGCGTCCAGGGAGGGGCCCCCTACGAGCAGTACTTC.

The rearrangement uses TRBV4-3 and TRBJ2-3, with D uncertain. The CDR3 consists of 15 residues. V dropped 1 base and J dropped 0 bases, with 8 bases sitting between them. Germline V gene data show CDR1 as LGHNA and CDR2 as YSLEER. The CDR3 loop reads CASSQAPRSTDTQYF. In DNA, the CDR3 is TGCGCCAGCAGCCAAGCCCCCCGGAGCACAGATACGCAGTATTTT.

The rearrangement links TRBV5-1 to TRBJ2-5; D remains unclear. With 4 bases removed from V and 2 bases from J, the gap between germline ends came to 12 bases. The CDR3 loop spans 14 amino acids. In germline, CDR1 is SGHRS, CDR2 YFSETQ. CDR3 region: CASSPSSPQETQYF. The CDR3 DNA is TGCGCCAGCAGCCCCAGCAGCCCACAAGAGACCCAGTACTTC. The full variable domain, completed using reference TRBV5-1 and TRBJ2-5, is KAGVTQTPRYLIKTRGQQVTLSCSPISGHRSVSWYQQTPGQGLQFLFEYFSETQRNKGNFPGRFSGRQFSNSRSEMNVSTLELGDSALYLCASSPSSPQETQYFGPGTRLLVL.

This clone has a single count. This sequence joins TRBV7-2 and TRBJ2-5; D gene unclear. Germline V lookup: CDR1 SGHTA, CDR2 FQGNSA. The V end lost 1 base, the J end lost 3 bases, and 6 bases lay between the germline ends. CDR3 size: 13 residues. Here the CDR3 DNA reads TGTGCCAGCAGCTTAGGCAGAAAAGAGACCCAGTACTTC. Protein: CASSLGRKETQYF.

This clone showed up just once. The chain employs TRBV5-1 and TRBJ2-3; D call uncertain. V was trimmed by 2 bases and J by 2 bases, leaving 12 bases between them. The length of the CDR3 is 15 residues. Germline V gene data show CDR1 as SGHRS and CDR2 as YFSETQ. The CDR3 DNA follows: TGCGCCAGCAGCTTTACCTTATCTGACACAGATACGCAGTATTTT. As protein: CASSFTLSDTDTQYF.

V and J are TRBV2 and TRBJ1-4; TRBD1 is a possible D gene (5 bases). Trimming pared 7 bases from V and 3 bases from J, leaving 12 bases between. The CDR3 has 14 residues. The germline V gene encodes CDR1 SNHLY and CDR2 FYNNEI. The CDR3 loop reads CASNSRAANEKLFF. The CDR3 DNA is TGTGCCAGCAATAGCAGGGCGGCTAATGAAAAACTGTTTTTT.

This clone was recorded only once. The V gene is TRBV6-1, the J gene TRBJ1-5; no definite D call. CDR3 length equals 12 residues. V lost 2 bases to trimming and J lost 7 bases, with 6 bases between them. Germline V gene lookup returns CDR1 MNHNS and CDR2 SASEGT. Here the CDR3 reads CASSERVQPQHF. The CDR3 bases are TGTGCCAGCAGTGAAAGGGTACAGCCCCAGCATTTT.

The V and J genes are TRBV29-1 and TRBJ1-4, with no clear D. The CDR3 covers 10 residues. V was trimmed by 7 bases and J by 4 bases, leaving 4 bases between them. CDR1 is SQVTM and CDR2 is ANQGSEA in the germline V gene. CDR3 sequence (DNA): TGCAGCGCCATTAATGAAAAACTGTTTTTT. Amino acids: CSAINEKLFF. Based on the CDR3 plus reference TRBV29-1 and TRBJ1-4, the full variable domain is SAVISQKPSRDICQRGTSLTIQCQVDSQVTMMFWYRQQPGQSLTLIATANQGSEATYESGFVIDKFPISRPNLTFSTLTVSNMSPEDSSIYLCSAINEKLFFGSGTQLSVL.

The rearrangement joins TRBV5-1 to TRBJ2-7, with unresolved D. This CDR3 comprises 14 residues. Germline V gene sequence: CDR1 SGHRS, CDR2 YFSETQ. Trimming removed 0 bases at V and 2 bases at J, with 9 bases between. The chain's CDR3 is CASSLGFPTYEQYF. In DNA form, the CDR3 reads TGCGCCAGCAGCTTGGGTTTTCCTACCTACGAGCAGTACTTC.

The CDR3 DNA reads as TGTGCCAGCAGCGTCGGACTAGCGGGAGTTCTCAATGAGCAGTTCTTC. Residues: CASSVGLAGVLNEQFF. The J gene is TRBJ2-1, the V gene TRBV5-4, with 13 bases fitting TRBD2. The junction had 7 bases not matched to a gene; V was cut back by 4 bases and J by 6 bases. This CDR3 comprises 16 residues. Germline assignment: CDR1 SGHNT and CDR2 YYREEE (reference sequence). Looking up the rest from reference TRBV5-4 and TRBJ2-1 gives the full variable domain: ETGVTQSPTHLIKTRGQQVTLRCSSQSGHNTVSWYQQALGQGPQFIFQYYREEENGRGNFPPRFSGLQFPNYSSELNVNALELDDSALYLCASSVGLAGVLNEQFFGPGTRLTVL.

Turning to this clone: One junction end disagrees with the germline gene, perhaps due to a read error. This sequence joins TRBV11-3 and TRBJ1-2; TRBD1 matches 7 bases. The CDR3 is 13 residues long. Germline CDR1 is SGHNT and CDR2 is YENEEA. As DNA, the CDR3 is TGTGCCAGCAGCAAACAGGGGAACTATGACTACACCTTC. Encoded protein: CASSKQGNYDYTF.

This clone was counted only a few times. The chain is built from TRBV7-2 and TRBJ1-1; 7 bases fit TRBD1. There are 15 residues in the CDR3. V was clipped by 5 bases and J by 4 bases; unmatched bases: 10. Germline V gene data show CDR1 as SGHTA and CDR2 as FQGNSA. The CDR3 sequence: CASSTRQGRGTEAFF. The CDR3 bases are TGTGCCAGCAGCACCAGACAGGGTAGAGGCACTGAAGCTTTCTTT.

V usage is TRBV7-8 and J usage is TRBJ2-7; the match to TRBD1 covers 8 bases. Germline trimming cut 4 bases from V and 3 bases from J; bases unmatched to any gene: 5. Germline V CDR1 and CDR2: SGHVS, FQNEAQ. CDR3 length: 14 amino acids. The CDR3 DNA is TGTGCCAGCAGCTCGCGGGACAGGAGCTACGAGCAGTACTTC. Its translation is CASSSRDRSYEQYF.

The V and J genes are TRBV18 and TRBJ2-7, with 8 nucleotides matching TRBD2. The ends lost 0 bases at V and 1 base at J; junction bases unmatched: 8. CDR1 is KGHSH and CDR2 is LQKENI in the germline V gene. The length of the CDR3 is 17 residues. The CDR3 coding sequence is TGTGCCAGCTCACCACCGGAGAGTAGCGGGATGTCCTACGAGCAGTACTTC. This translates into CASSPPESSGMSYEQYF.

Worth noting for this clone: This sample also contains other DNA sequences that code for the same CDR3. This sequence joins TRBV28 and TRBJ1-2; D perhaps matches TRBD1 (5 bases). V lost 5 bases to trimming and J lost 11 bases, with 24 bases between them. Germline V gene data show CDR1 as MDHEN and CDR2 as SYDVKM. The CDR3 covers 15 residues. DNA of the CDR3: TGTGCCAGCAGTCCACGACAGACAGTTGGGCTGCGGTACACCTTC. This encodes CASSPRQTVGLRYTF.

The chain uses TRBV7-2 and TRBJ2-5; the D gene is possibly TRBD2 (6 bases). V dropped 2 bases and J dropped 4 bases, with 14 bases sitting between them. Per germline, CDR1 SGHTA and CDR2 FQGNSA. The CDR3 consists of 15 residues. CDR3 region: CASSLSAGRAETQYF. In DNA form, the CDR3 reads TGTGCCAGCAGCTTATCCGCGGGACGGGCAGAGACCCAGTACTTC.